This is a list of T cell receptor beta chains from one sample in a study of T cell responses to AZD1222 COVID-19 vaccine. Profiling relied on immunoSEQ multiplex PCR, and the TCRdb table lists in-frame clones only, not all of them. The repertoire holds roughly 190,000 clones, with more than 80% as singletons. Sequenced here: peripheral blood, sampled 28 days after the second dose of the MenACWY control vaccine. The source is an adult who received the MenACWY meningococcal vaccine as a control. Each CDR3 is given with its conserved first and last residue. Each record gives: CDR3 DNA, CDR3 protein, J gene, clone size, V gene, D gene. D genes are given only for firm matches. Size is stated for part of the rows, as once, few or many counts, or as a class when the clone is expanded.

CDR3 DNA: TGTGCCAGCAGCGTAGACAGGGCGAACACCGGGGAGCTGTTTTTT
CDR3 protein: CASSVDRANTGELFF
J gene: TRBJ2-2
clone size: -
V gene: TRBV9
D gene: -

CDR3 DNA: TGTGCCAGCAGCTTAACAGGGTACGGCTACACCTTC
CDR3 protein: CASSLTGYGYTF
J gene: TRBJ1-2
clone size: -
V gene: TRBV7-9
D gene: -

CDR3 DNA: TGTGCCAGCAGCGTATCGGTGGATTCACCCCTCCACTTT
CDR3 protein: CASSVSVDSPLHF
J gene: TRBJ1-6
clone size: -
V gene: TRBV7-9
D gene: -

CDR3 DNA: TGTGCCATCAGTGAACGCGACAGCTCTGGAAACACCATATATTTT
CDR3 protein: CAISERDSSGNTIYF
J gene: TRBJ1-3
clone size: few
V gene: TRBV10-3
D gene: -

CDR3 DNA: TGCGCCAGCACAACGGGACAGCCAAACACCGGGGAGCTGTTTTTT
CDR3 protein: CASTTGQPNTGELFF
J gene: TRBJ2-2
clone size: -
V gene: TRBV5-1
D gene: TRBD1

CDR3 DNA: TGTGCCAGCAGCCAATTACGGGGAGGGTCCGCCACTCTTAACTATGGCTACACCTTC
CDR3 protein: CASSQLRGGSATLNYGYTF
J gene: TRBJ1-2
clone size: -
V gene: TRBV3-1/TRBV3-2
D gene: -

CDR3 DNA: TGTGCCAGCGGAAGGGACAGGTCCCAAGAGACCCAGTACTTC
CDR3 protein: CASGRDRSQETQYF
J gene: TRBJ2-5
clone size: once
V gene: TRBV2
D gene: TRBD1

CDR3 DNA: TGTGCCAGTAGGGCCGGGACAGGAGGATACTATGGCTACACCTTC
CDR3 protein: CASRAGTGGYYGYTF
J gene: TRBJ1-2
clone size: -
V gene: TRBV19
D gene: TRBD1

CDR3 DNA: TGTGCCAGCTGGGGGGTGGGGACCTCCTCTGGAAACACCATATATTTT
CDR3 protein: CASWGVGTSSGNTIYF
J gene: TRBJ1-3
clone size: -
V gene: TRBV7-9
D gene: -

CDR3 DNA: TGCGCCAGCAGGTTCCAGCGGGAGCTGAATGAGCAGTTCTTC
CDR3 protein: CASRFQRELNEQFF
J gene: TRBJ2-1
clone size: once
V gene: TRBV5-1
D gene: TRBD2

CDR3 DNA: TGTGCCAGCAGTTCTCCAGGGGTAGGGTATGGCTACACCTTC
CDR3 protein: CASSSPGVGYGYTF
J gene: TRBJ1-2
clone size: -
V gene: TRBV6-6
D gene: -

CDR3 DNA: TGTGCCAGCATATGGCGTCGCAATGAAAAACTGTTTTTT
CDR3 protein: CASIWRRNEKLFF
J gene: TRBJ1-4
clone size: -
V gene: TRBV2
D gene: -

CDR3 DNA: TGTGCCAGCAGCTTGCTCGGAGGGGCGTACACTGAAGCTTTCTTT
CDR3 protein: CASSLLGGAYTEAFF
J gene: TRBJ1-1
clone size: -
V gene: TRBV11-1
D gene: -

CDR3 DNA: TGCGCCAGCAGCCCGAGGGGACTAGCGGGAGCTCCCGGAGATACGCAGTATTTT
CDR3 protein: CASSPRGLAGAPGDTQYF
J gene: TRBJ2-3
clone size: -
V gene: TRBV5-1
D gene: TRBD2

CDR3 DNA: TGTGCCAGTACGGAACCCTGGCGGGGGAACTATGGCTACACCTTC
CDR3 protein: CASTEPWRGNYGYTF
J gene: TRBJ1-2
clone size: -
V gene: TRBV7-3
D gene: -

CDR3 DNA: TGCGCCAGCAGCCAAGAGGTTCGTGCGGGCACAGATACGCAGTATTTT
CDR3 protein: CASSQEVRAGTDTQYF
J gene: TRBJ2-3
clone size: -
V gene: TRBV4-3
D gene: -

CDR3 DNA: TGCGCCAGCAGCCAAGGGTCTATCGGGACAGGGGGCACTGAAGCTTTCTTT
CDR3 protein: CASSQGSIGTGGTEAFF
J gene: TRBJ1-1
clone size: -
V gene: TRBV4-1
D gene: TRBD1

CDR3 DNA: TGTGCCAGCAGTTTCCGGGACATCGATAATTCACCCCTCCACTTT
CDR3 protein: CASSFRDIDNSPLHF
J gene: TRBJ1-6
clone size: -
V gene: TRBV6-5
D gene: -

CDR3 DNA: TGCAGTGTCTCCCCGGCCCATACAGCTTTCTTT
CDR3 protein: CSVSPAHTAFF
J gene: TRBJ1-1
clone size: -
V gene: TRBV20-1
D gene: -

CDR3 DNA: TGTGCCAGCAGCCCTGAGTGGGGACGGGAGATTCTAGACTATGGCTACACCTTC
CDR3 protein: CASSPEWGREILDYGYTF
J gene: TRBJ1-2
clone size: -
V gene: TRBV13
D gene: -

CDR3 DNA: TGCGCCAGCAAGACAGGGCCGGGCACTGAAGCTTTCTTT
CDR3 protein: CASKTGPGTEAFF
J gene: TRBJ1-1
clone size: -
V gene: TRBV4-1
D gene: TRBD1

CDR3 DNA: TGCGCCAGCAGCCAAGATTCCCCCTCGGGTGGCACTGAAGCTTTCTTT
CDR3 protein: CASSQDSPSGGTEAFF
J gene: TRBJ1-1
clone size: -
V gene: TRBV4-3
D gene: -

CDR3 DNA: TGTGCCAGTAGATGGACCCTTGGCAGGGGGCGGCACAACTATGGCTACACCTTC
CDR3 protein: CASRWTLGRGRHNYGYTF
J gene: TRBJ1-2
clone size: -
V gene: TRBV19
D gene: TRBD1

CDR3 DNA: TGTGCCAGCAGCGCTCGACAGGGCTCCGGGGAGCTGTTTTTT
CDR3 protein: CASSARQGSGELFF
J gene: TRBJ2-2
clone size: -
V gene: TRBV7-2
D gene: TRBD1

CDR3 DNA: TGTGCCACCAGCAGAGGGACTAGCGCCAAAGATACGCAGTATTTT
CDR3 protein: CATSRGTSAKDTQYF
J gene: TRBJ2-3
clone size: -
V gene: TRBV15
D gene: TRBD2

CDR3 DNA: TGCAGCGTTGGTGCAGGGGGTCAGCCCCAGCATTTT
CDR3 protein: CSVGAGGQPQHF
J gene: TRBJ1-5
clone size: -
V gene: TRBV29-1
D gene: TRBD1

CDR3 DNA: TGTGCCAGCAGCGTTGAGGGACAGCTTTACAATGAGCAGTTCTTC
CDR3 protein: CASSVEGQLYNEQFF
J gene: TRBJ2-1
clone size: once
V gene: TRBV9
D gene: TRBD1

CDR3 DNA: TGTGCCAGCTCACTTGACAGGGGGTTTAACAATGAGCAGTTCTTC
CDR3 protein: CASSLDRGFNNEQFF
J gene: TRBJ2-1
clone size: -
V gene: TRBV18
D gene: TRBD1

CDR3 DNA: TGTGCCAGCAGCCGTCAGGGCGGGAGCTCCTACGAGCAGTACTTC
CDR3 protein: CASSRQGGSSYEQYF
J gene: TRBJ2-7
clone size: -
V gene: TRBV3-1/TRBV3-2
D gene: TRBD2

CDR3 DNA: TGTGCCAGCAGCGTGGGACAGGGCGAGGGGGATACGCAGTATTTT
CDR3 protein: CASSVGQGEGDTQYF
J gene: TRBJ2-3
clone size: -
V gene: TRBV7-8
D gene: TRBD1

CDR3 DNA: TGTGCCAGCAGCTTAACGGAGACCCAGTACTTC
CDR3 protein: CASSLTETQYF
J gene: TRBJ2-5
clone size: -
V gene: TRBV11-3
D gene: -

CDR3 DNA: TGTGCTAGCAGCTTAGGGATCGATCCCGCGGAGACCCAGTACTTC
CDR3 protein: CASSLGIDPAETQYF
J gene: TRBJ2-5
clone size: -
V gene: TRBV7-7
D gene: -

CDR3 DNA: TGTGCCAGCAGCTTTATGGGGGCTGGAAACACCATATATTTT
CDR3 protein: CASSFMGAGNTIYF
J gene: TRBJ1-3
clone size: -
V gene: TRBV7-8
D gene: -

CDR3 DNA: TGTGCCAGCTCACCGGACGGGGCCACCGGGGAGCTGTTTTTT
CDR3 protein: CASSPDGATGELFF
J gene: TRBJ2-2
clone size: -
V gene: TRBV18
D gene: -

CDR3 DNA: TGTGCCAGCAGCTCCCGAGGACCTATAGCGGGAGTGTCCTACAATGAGCAGTTCTTC
CDR3 protein: CASSSRGPIAGVSYNEQFF
J gene: TRBJ2-1
clone size: -
V gene: TRBV5-4
D gene: TRBD2

CDR3 DNA: TGTGCCAGTACGACTCACCGAAGCAATCAGCCCCAGCATTTT
CDR3 protein: CASTTHRSNQPQHF
J gene: TRBJ1-5
clone size: -
V gene: TRBV19
D gene: -

CDR3 DNA: TGTGCCAGCAGTGGTGGACAGTTCAATCAGCCCCAGCATTTT
CDR3 protein: CASSGGQFNQPQHF
J gene: TRBJ1-5
clone size: once
V gene: TRBV25-1
D gene: -

CDR3 DNA: TGTGCCAGCAGCACAGTCCCTTCCTACGAGCAGTACTTC
CDR3 protein: CASSTVPSYEQYF
J gene: TRBJ2-7
clone size: -
V gene: TRBV28
D gene: -

CDR3 DNA: TGTGCCAGCAGCCGCGGGACCCAAGAGACCCAGTACTTC
CDR3 protein: CASSRGTQETQYF
J gene: TRBJ2-5
clone size: -
V gene: TRBV7-6
D gene: -

CDR3 DNA: TGTGCCAGCAGACGACAGGGGGTAGAGCAGTACTTC
CDR3 protein: CASRRQGVEQYF
J gene: TRBJ2-7
clone size: once
V gene: TRBV13
D gene: TRBD1

CDR3 DNA: TGTGCCAGCAGTCCGGGACCTTATGGCTACACCTTC
CDR3 protein: CASSPGPYGYTF
J gene: TRBJ1-2
clone size: -
V gene: TRBV28
D gene: -

CDR3 DNA: TGTGCCAGCAGCCAAGGGTCCGGGACATCAAAAATGAACACTGAAGCTTTCTTT
CDR3 protein: CASSQGSGTSKMNTEAFF
J gene: TRBJ1-1
clone size: -
V gene: TRBV14
D gene: -

CDR3 DNA: TGTGCCAGCAGCCATGAGCGGGGCGGAGGGGATACGCAGTATTTT
CDR3 protein: CASSHERGGGDTQYF
J gene: TRBJ2-3
clone size: -
V gene: TRBV3-1/TRBV3-2
D gene: TRBD2

CDR3 DNA: TGTGCCAGCAGCGTAAATCCTAGCGGCCAAGAGACCCAGTACTTC
CDR3 protein: CASSVNPSGQETQYF
J gene: TRBJ2-5
clone size: -
V gene: TRBV9
D gene: TRBD2

CDR3 DNA: TGTGCCAGCAGTTTACGCCCGACACAGACAAACTCCCAAGGCTACACCTTC
CDR3 protein: CASSLRPTQTNSQGYTF
J gene: TRBJ1-2
clone size: -
V gene: TRBV27
D gene: -

CDR3 DNA: TGTGCCAGCAGCCTCGACAATCAGCCCCAGCATTTT
CDR3 protein: CASSLDNQPQHF
J gene: TRBJ1-5
clone size: once
V gene: TRBV6-6
D gene: -

CDR3 DNA: TGTGCCAGCAGCCGGGACACCAGCACAGATACGCAGTATTTT
CDR3 protein: CASSRDTSTDTQYF
J gene: TRBJ2-3
clone size: -
V gene: TRBV6-5
D gene: -